The 27 T cell receptor beta chains below all came from one sample that was sequenced in a study of OX40 agonist ivuxolimab in advanced cancers. Using immunoSEQ multiplex PCR, the repertoire was profiled, and TCRdb retains in-frame clones only, with some absent. The sample holds around 68,000 clones, approximately 84% seen once. The sequences come from CD4+ or CD8+ T cells sorted from blood, collected in a trial of the OX40 agonist ivuxolimab. These TCRs come from an adult with an advanced solid tumor such as melanoma, head and neck, liver or kidney cancer.

This clone has just one count. The chain carries TRBV18 and TRBJ2-1; D unresolved. The length of the CDR3 is 12 residues. The germline V and J ends were trimmed by 0 bases and 9 bases, with 6 bases remaining between them. CDR1 is KGHSH and CDR2 is LQKENI in the germline V gene. CDR3 coding DNA: TGTGCCAGCTCACCACCCGGCAGTGAGCAGTTCTTC. Translation gives CASSPPGSEQFF.

This chain uses TRBV25-1 with TRBJ2-7, with unresolved D. Trimming stripped 2 bases from V and 3 bases from J, with 8 bases between. The CDR3 loop spans 13 amino acids. CDR1 is MGHDK, CDR2 SYGVNS, per germline. CDR3: CASSEQGRYEQYF. CDR3 DNA: TGTGCCAGCAGTGAACAAGGACGCTACGAGCAGTACTTC.

V is TRBV6-5 and J is TRBJ2-1; D may be TRBD2 (5 bases). This CDR3 comprises 10 residues. Trimming left V 8 bases short and J 7 bases short, with 6 bases between. Per the germline V gene, CDR1 is MNHEY and CDR2 is SVGAGI. The CDR3 DNA is TGTGCCAGCGAGGGAAATGAGCAGTTCTTC. This translates into CASEGNEQFF.

In its sample, this clone was seen once. The genes are TRBV11-2 and TRBJ2-2; D possibly corresponds to TRBD1 (5 bases). CDR1 and CDR2 (germline): SGHAT, FQNNGV. The CDR3 sequence is 15 residues long. Trimming left V 2 bases short and J 0 bases short, with 7 bases between. The CDR3 bases are TGTGCCAGCAGCTTAACAGGAGCGAACACCGGGGAGCTGTTTTTT. It codes for CASSLTGANTGELFF.

This clone was observed a handful of times. The J gene is TRBJ2-2, the V gene TRBV7-9; D is uncertain. Trimming removed 1 base at V and 8 bases at J, with 11 bases between. This CDR3 is built from 14 residues. Germline V CDR1 and CDR2: SEHNR, FQNEAQ (reference sequence). The CDR3 sequence: CASSLVGQSGELFF. In DNA, the CDR3 is TGTGCCAGCAGCTTAGTCGGGCAGTCTGGGGAGCTGTTTTTT.

This CDR3 reads CASSLDGGPETQYF. CDR3 in DNA: TGTGCCAGCAGCTTGGATGGGGGCCCAGAGACCCAGTACTTC. The chain recombines TRBV5-5 with TRBJ2-5; possibly TRBD1 for D (6 bases). Germline CDR1 reads SGHKS; CDR2 reads YYEKEE (reference sequence). This CDR3 contains 14 residues. V was cut by 0 bases and J by 4 bases, with 10 bases left in between.

The chain employs TRBV11-3 and TRBJ2-1; 13 positions agree with TRBD2. This CDR3 region has 16 residues. Trimming removed 1 base from V and 5 bases from J; junction bases left unmatched: 2. Germline V gene data show CDR1 as SGHNT and CDR2 as YENEEA. Written as DNA, the CDR3 is TGTGCCAGCAGCTTAGGGACTAGCGGGAGCCACAATGAGCAGTTCTTC. Translating it yields CASSLGTSGSHNEQFF.

J is TRBJ2-5 and V is TRBV15; the D is unclear. The CDR3 length is 15 residues. V lost 0 bases and J 3 bases, leaving 11 bases between the germline ends. Looked up from germline, CDR1 is LNHNV and CDR2 is YYDKDF (reference sequence). This CDR3 reads CATSRDRLVEETQYF. Written as DNA, the CDR3 is TGTGCCACCAGCAGAGATCGGCTAGTCGAAGAGACCCAGTACTTC.

The chain carries TRBV5-1 and TRBJ1-1; D remains unclear. V lost 1 base and J 1 base, leaving 5 bases between the germline ends. Germline CDR1 and CDR2: SGHRS and YFSETQ. The length of the CDR3 is 13 residues. The CDR3 here is CASSLTANTEAFF. CDR3 sequence (DNA): TGCGCCAGCAGCTTGACAGCGAACACTGAAGCTTTCTTT.

This rearrangement joins TRBV25-1 to TRBJ1-3, with 8 bases that match TRBD1. Germline CDR1 MGHDK, CDR2 SYGVNS. V trimming: 4 bases; J trimming: 2 bases; junction bases outside the gene matches: 1. The CDR3 length is 14 residues. The CDR3 spells CASSVTGAGNTIYF. The CDR3 DNA is TGTGCCAGCAGTGTGACAGGGGCTGGAAACACCATATATTTT.

The gene calls are TRBV4-1 and TRBJ2-1, with TRBD1 matching over 10 bases. The CDR3 is 19 amino acids. Germline values: CDR1 MGHRA, CDR2 YSYEKL. Trimming cost V 8 bases and J 0 bases; bases outside gene matches: 16. CDR3 DNA: TGCGCCAGCTCCACCGGGACAGGGGTCTTCACTAGCTCCTACAATGAGCAGTTCTTC. Encoded protein: CASSTGTGVFTSSYNEQFF.

A few counts support this clone. V gene TRBV2 combines with J gene TRBJ1-2, with a weak D call TRBD1 (6 bases). V lost 1 base and J lost 2, with 14 bases in between. The CDR3 consists of 16 residues. Germline V gene sequence: CDR1 SNHLY, CDR2 FYNNEI. The CDR3 sequence is CASSEGGRGNNYGYTF. Here the CDR3 DNA reads TGTGCCAGCAGTGAAGGGGGCAGGGGCAACAACTATGGCTACACCTTC. The full variable domain, completed using reference TRBV2 and TRBJ1-2, is EPEVTQTPSHQVTQMGQEVILRCVPISNHLYFYWYRQILGQKVEFLVSFYNNEISEKSEIFDDQFSVERPDGSNFTLKIRSTKLEDSAMYFCASSEGGRGNNYGYTFGSGTRLTVV.

The J gene is TRBJ1-3, the V gene TRBV27; TRBD1 matches at 10 bases. After removal of 5 bases from V and 8 bases from J, the junction contained 12 bases not matched to a gene. This CDR3 is 16 amino acids long. Per the germline V gene, CDR1 is MNHEY and CDR2 is SMNVEV (reference sequence). Here the CDR3 reads CASSPRFGQGDYTIYF. The CDR3 DNA sequence: TGTGCCAGCAGTCCAAGATTTGGACAGGGGGATTACACCATATATTTT.

The chain couples TRBV28 to TRBJ2-1; D perhaps matches TRBD2 (6 bases). The germline CDR1 and CDR2 sequences are MDHEN and SYDVKM. V was shortened by 3 bases and J by 7 bases, with 16 bases between the two germline ends. The CDR3 contains 15 residues. The CDR3 region is CASSFRGFTKNEQFF. In DNA, the CDR3 is TGTGCCAGCAGTTTCCGGGGGTTTACAAAAAATGAGCAGTTCTTC.

The chain uses TRBV28 and TRBJ1-2; a possible D gene is TRBD1 (6 bases). V shed 5 bases and J shed 6 bases, with 13 bases lying between them. Per germline, CDR1 MDHEN and CDR2 SYDVKM. This CDR3 spans 13 amino acids. The CDR3, as DNA: TGTGCCAGCAGTCCTTACAGGGACAATGGCTACACCTTC. It is translated as CASSPYRDNGYTF.

The chain joins TRBV5-1 to TRBJ1-1; TRBD1 is a possible D gene (6 bases). V was clipped by 0 bases and J by 4 bases, with 16 bases between them. The CDR3 covers 16 residues. From germline, CDR1 is SGHRS and CDR2 YFSETQ. As DNA, the CDR3 is TGCGCCAGCAGCTTGGCCGGAGGGGGGGCCAGCACTGAAGCTTTCTTT. Amino acid sequence: CASSLAGGGASTEAFF.

This chain uses TRBV18 with TRBJ2-7, with TRBD1 matching 7 bases. In germline, CDR1 is KGHSH, CDR2 LQKENI. The length of the CDR3 is 13 residues. The V and J ends lost 2 bases and 4 bases, in that order; junction bases with no gene match: 2. DNA for the CDR3: TGTGCCAGCTCACCAGGACAGGATTACGAGCAGTACTTC. The encoded protein is CASSPGQDYEQYF.

The rearrangement joins TRBV23-1 to TRBJ2-5; TRBD1 agrees at 11 bases. TRBV23-1 is placed among ORFs of uncertain function. The ends lost 6 bases at V and 5 bases at J; junction bases unmatched: 11. The CDR3 length is 16 residues. The CDR3 is CASSPTDRGRGETQYF. The CDR3 DNA sequence: TGCGCCAGCAGCCCCACGGACAGGGGGCGTGGGGAGACCCAGTACTTC.

The rearrangement joins TRBV5-4 to TRBJ1-1; possible D gene TRBD1, 5 bases. Trimming removed 4 bases at V and 3 bases at J, with 16 bases between. From germline, CDR1 is SGHNT and CDR2 YYREEE (reference sequence). This CDR3 contains 15 residues. The CDR3 sequence: CASSPPPGAHTEAFF. The CDR3 DNA sequence: TGTGCCAGCAGCCCCCCACCCGGGGCCCACACTGAAGCTTTCTTT.

This sequence joins TRBV19 and TRBJ1-4, with D possibly matching TRBD1 (6 bases). Trimming removed 5 bases at V and 0 bases at J, with 13 bases between. In germline, CDR1 is LNHDA, CDR2 SQIVND (reference sequence). The CDR3 extends over 16 amino acids. CDR3 coding DNA: TGTGCCAGTAGTTCCCTCCGACAGGCAACTAATGAAAAACTGTTTTTT. Protein: CASSSLRQATNEKLFF. Filled out from reference TRBV19 and TRBJ1-4, the complete variable domain reads DGGITQSPKYLFRKEGQNVTLSCEQNLNHDAMYWYRQDPGQGLRLIYYSQIVNDFQKGDIAEGYSVSREKKESFPLTVTSAQKNPTAFYLCASSSLRQATNEKLFFGSGTQLSVL.

The rearrangement joins TRBV27 to TRBJ2-7, with 9 bases lining up with TRBD1. Germline assignment: CDR1 MNHEY and CDR2 SMNVEV (reference sequence). V dropped 7 bases and J dropped 6; count of bases not matched to a gene: 10. The CDR3 totals 14 residues. The CDR3 DNA reads TGTGCCAGCACTCGGGGGACAGGGTTGGGCGAGCAGTACTTC. Translation: CASTRGTGLGEQYF.

The CDR3 DNA reads TGTGCCAGCAGCCCTCGGGAGACAGGGTATTCAGAGACCCAGTACTTC. As protein: CASSPRETGYSETQYF. The chain links TRBV7-9 to TRBJ2-5; perhaps TRBD1 as D (7 bases). Germline V CDR1 and CDR2: SEHNR, FQNEAQ (reference sequence). The CDR3 is 16 residues long. V lost 5 bases and J 4 bases, leaving 20 bases between the germline ends.

The V call is TRBV7-9, the J call TRBJ1-4; maybe TRBD1 (6 bases). V was cut by 6 bases and J by 8 bases, with 22 bases left in between. CDR3 size: 16 residues. Per germline, CDR1 SEHNR and CDR2 FQNEAQ (reference sequence). The CDR3 region is CASRKPEQGGGEKLFF. Here the CDR3 DNA reads TGTGCCAGCAGAAAACCCGAACAGGGCGGAGGCGAAAAACTGTTTTTT.

This clone was seen only once. The rearrangement links TRBV7-6 to TRBJ2-5; D not certain. The V end lost 0 bases, the J end lost 5 bases, and 7 bases lay between the germline ends. Germline CDR1 and CDR2: SGHVS and FNYEAQ. CDR3 length: 13 amino acids. The CDR3 here is CASSLAASETQYF. The CDR3 DNA is TGTGCCAGCAGCTTAGCGGCTTCGGAGACCCAGTACTTC.

The sample holds a few counts of this clone. The chain has TRBV4-2 and TRBJ1-4, with D unresolved. Germline V gives CDR1 LGHNA, CDR2 YNFKEQ. The CDR3 is 14 residues long. V lost 8 bases and J lost 0, with 10 bases in between. CDR3 region: CASGDLATNEKLFF. The CDR3 DNA reads TGTGCCAGCGGCGACCTTGCAACTAATGAAAAACTGTTTTTT.

The genes are TRBV19 and TRBJ1-2; a weak D match, TRBD1 (5 bases). The CDR3 spans 13 residues. V was pared by 4 bases and J by 7 bases, with 13 bases between. Per germline, CDR1 LNHDA and CDR2 SQIVND (reference sequence). CDR3 DNA sequence: TGTGCCAGTAGTACCCAGGGATTTGGTGGCTACACCTTC. Its protein is CASSTQGFGGYTF.

The CDR3 protein is CASNFGTGYNEQFF. The CDR3 DNA sequence: TGTGCCAGCAACTTTGGGACAGGGTACAATGAGCAGTTCTTC. The chain has TRBV7-9 and TRBJ2-1; 9 bases match TRBD1. The CDR3 totals 14 residues. Per germline, CDR1 SEHNR and CDR2 FQNEAQ (reference sequence). Trimming took 7 bases from V and 4 from J; bases not matched to a gene: 5.